The source of this T cell receptor beta chain is a study of blood T cell repertoires in COVID-19. At the level of the study: PBMCs, B-cell-depleted T cells, or T cells provided the cDNA or gDNA that made up the material.

Cohort allocation depended upon clinical history that participants reported. The CDR3 has 13 residues. The germline V gene has CDR1 LNHDA and CDR2 SQIVND (reference sequence). V lost 6 bases and J lost 8; bases outside the gene matches: 9. In the authors' methods: Cell counts per sample came from amplifying reference gene primers. The table came from immunoSEQ multiplex PCR; TCRdb's copy has only in-frame clones and leaves some out. V and J calls and clone size are given by that table; D and trimming were obtained from the DNA. Altogether about 190,000 clones are present, approximately 88% being singletons, with the ten largest covering 3.2%.

Material: PBMCs or T cells enriched from blood (not recorded which). The J gene is TRBJ1-1, the V gene TRBV19; TRBD1 matches at 7 bases. The clonotype was recovered from a young woman who had recovered from COVID-19. CDR3 amino acids: CASRSDRAEEAFF. The CDR3 bases are TGTGCCAGTAGGTCAGACAGGGCGGAAGAAGCTTTCTTT. Complete variable domain (other parts from reference TRBV19 and TRBJ1-1): DGGITQSPKYLFRKEGQNVTLSCEQNLNHDAMYWYRQDPGQGLRLIYYSQIVNDFQKGDIAEGYSVSREKKESFPLTVTSAQKNPTAFYLCASRSDRAEEAFFGQGTRLTVV.